These T cell receptor beta chains were read from a single sample in a study of blood T cell repertoires in COVID-19. The assay was immunoSEQ multiplex PCR, and TCRdb's table has in-frame clones only and misses some. The data show around 200,000 clones, about 87% seen once. The specimen sequenced was peripheral blood. Source of these receptors: a woman aged 18 to 35 who had recovered from COVID-19. The CDR3 runs from the conserved cysteine through the conserved F or W. The order of the fields is D gene, clone size, V gene, J gene, CDR3 length, CDR3 DNA, CDR3 protein. A D gene is named only where the DNA matches it firmly. Clone size is given for some rows only: seen once, a few or many times, or a class if the clone is expanded.

>TRBD1|NA|TRBV5-1|TRBJ2-6|14
TGCGCCAGCAGCTTGGCCCCCGCGACAGGGGAAATGACTTTC
CASSLAPATGEMTF
>NA|NA|TRBV5-5|TRBJ1-5|14
TGTGCCAGCAGCCCTGGACAGTCCAATCAGCCCCAGCATTTT
CASSPGQSNQPQHF
>NA|NA|TRBV4-1|TRBJ1-1|17
TGCGCCAGCAGCCCCACTGGGGGGGCGCCTTTGATCACTGAAGCTTTCTTT
CASSPTGGAPLITEAFF
>NA|NA|TRBV29-1|TRBJ1-1|10
TGCAGCGGGATGCAGGCTGAAGCTTTCTTT
CSGMQAEAFF
>NA|NA|TRBV4-2|TRBJ2-3|15
TGTGCCAGCAGCCAGTCGGAGACTAGCACAGATACGCAGTATTTT
CASSQSETSTDTQYF
>TRBD1|NA|TRBV7-3|TRBJ2-3|15
TGTGCCAGCAGCGTGACAGGGATTGGAACAGATACGCAGTATTTT
CASSVTGIGTDTQYF
>NA|NA|TRBV7-9|TRBJ2-3|13
TGTGCCAGCAGCTTAGGTGGGCGTGATACGCAGTATTTT
CASSLGGRDTQYF
>NA|NA|TRBV15|TRBJ2-1|13
TGTGCCACTAATGCCGAGGGTCACAATGAGCAGTTCTTC
CATNAEGHNEQFF
>TRBD1|NA|TRBV19|TRBJ2-2|21
TGTGCCAGTAGCTGGATTACCGGGACAGGGGGCATCGGAGCGAACACCGGGGAGCTGTTTTTT
CASSWITGTGGIGANTGELFF
>TRBD2|few|TRBV4-1|TRBJ2-1|19
TGCGCCAGCAGCCACCCGGGACTAGCGGTAGGGTCCACCTACAATGAGCAGTTCTTC
CASSHPGLAVGSTYNEQFF
>NA|once|TRBV4-3|TRBJ2-2|17
TGCGCCAGCAGCCAAGATCCCGGAGATATCAGCGCCGGGGAGCTGTTTTTT
CASSQDPGDISAGELFF
>NA|NA|TRBV5-5|TRBJ1-6|13
TGTGCCAGCAGCTGGACAGTTAATTCACCCCTCCACTTT
CASSWTVNSPLHF
>NA|NA|TRBV7-2|TRBJ2-3|16
TGTGCCAGCAGCCCCAACCCGGGGCAGGGGACAGATACGCAGTATTTT
CASSPNPGQGTDTQYF
>NA|NA|TRBV7-2|TRBJ2-3|15
TGTGCCAGCAGCCAACCCTTTACTAACCTGAATACGCAGTATTTT
CASSQPFTNLNTQYF
>TRBD2|NA|TRBV7-9|TRBJ2-1|16
TGTGCCAGCAGCGCCCGGGGGGGGATTACCTACAATGAGCAGTTCTTC
CASSARGGITYNEQFF
>TRBD1|NA|TRBV4-2|TRBJ1-1|15
TGTGCCAGCAGCCAAACGGACAGGGTATGGACTGAAGCTTTCTTT
CASSQTDRVWTEAFF
>NA|NA|TRBV6-2/TRBV6-3|TRBJ1-1|12
TGTGCCAGCAGTTTCCCCGCAGGTGAAGCTTTCTTT
CASSFPAGEAFF
>NA|NA|TRBV24-1|TRBJ2-6|16
TGTGCCACCTCTGATTTGGGAGAGTCTGGGGCCAACGTCCTGACTTTC
CATSDLGESGANVLTF
>NA|few|TRBV4-1|TRBJ1-2|12
TGCGCCAGCAGTCAAATCGACTATGGCTACACCTTC
CASSQIDYGYTF
>NA|NA|TRBV7-6|TRBJ2-1|11
TGTGCCAGCAGCTCGTCGAGTCAGCAGTTCTTC
CASSSSSQQFF
>NA|NA|TRBV4-3|TRBJ2-3|14
TGCGCCAGCAGCCAAGATGGGGCTCTGGATACGCAGTATTTT
CASSQDGALDTQYF
>NA|NA|TRBV6-5|TRBJ2-1|11
TGTGCCAGCAGTTACTCCGATGAGCAGTTCTTC
CASSYSDEQFF
>NA|NA|TRBV7-2|TRBJ2-3|13
TGTGCCAGCAGCTTAGGGGGGGCAGATACGCAGTATTTT
CASSLGGADTQYF
>TRBD1|NA|TRBV28|TRBJ1-4|15
TGTGCCAGCAGTTTACAGGGGGCGGGTAATGAAAAACTGTTTTTT
CASSLQGAGNEKLFF
>NA|NA|TRBV7-3|TRBJ2-2|13
TGTGCCAGCAGCTTAAGCGCCACCGGGGAGCTGTTTTTT
CASSLSATGELFF
>TRBD1|NA|TRBV9|TRBJ1-1|15
TGTGCCAGCAGCGCCCAACCGGACAGGGGGTCCAAAGCTTTCTTT
CASSAQPDRGSKAFF
>NA|NA|TRBV7-3|TRBJ2-2|15
TGTGCCAGCAGCTTACTCCCAGGGGACACCGGGGAGCTGTTTTTT
CASSLLPGDTGELFF
>TRBD1|NA|TRBV5-5|TRBJ1-6|16
TGTGCCAGCAGCTTGGTGGATCGGACAGGGGGTTTTCTCCTCCACTTT
CASSLVDRTGGFLLHF
>NA|few|TRBV3-1/TRBV3-2|TRBJ1-6|18
TGTGCCAGCAGCAAAGGCCTATTGGGACAAGTCTATAATTCACCCCTCCACTTT
CASSKGLLGQVYNSPLHF
>TRBD1|NA|TRBV9|TRBJ1-2|15
TGTGCCAGCAGCGCCGGGACAGGGAGATACTATGGCTACACCTTC
CASSAGTGRYYGYTF
>NA|NA|TRBV6-4|TRBJ2-3|16
TGTGCCAGCAGTGGTGGCCCGCCGGGGGGCGGTGATACGCAGTATTTT
CASSGGPPGGGDTQYF
>NA|NA|TRBV7-6|TRBJ2-2|15
TGTGCCAGCAGCTTAGTTACGGCGAACACCGGGGAGCTGTTTTTT
CASSLVTANTGELFF
>NA|NA|TRBV27|TRBJ1-6|16
TGTGCCAGCAGTCGGTCAAGGAGCTCCTATAATTCACCCCTCCACTTT
CASSRSRSSYNSPLHF
>NA|NA|TRBV29-1|TRBJ2-1|14
TGCAGCGTTGTAGGCGGGGAGTCCTACAATGAGCAGTTCTTC
CSVVGGESYNEQFF
>NA|NA|TRBV19|TRBJ1-1|13
TGTGCCAGTAGTACTTCCTTGAACACTGAAGCTTTCTTT
CASSTSLNTEAFF
>TRBD1|NA|TRBV27|TRBJ2-4|15
TGTGCCAGCGGTGGGACAGGGGAAAGGGTGGACATTCAGTACTTC
CASGGTGERVDIQYF
>NA|few|TRBV6-5|TRBJ2-7|14
TGTGCCAGTCGTCCTGGGGGGGCACGGGACGAGCAGTACTTC
CASRPGGARDEQYF
>TRBD2|NA|TRBV19|TRBJ2-1|12
TGTGCCAGTAGTGCACGACTAGCGGAGCAGTTCTTC
CASSARLAEQFF